Below are 21 T cell receptor beta chains sequenced from a single sample in a study of response to subunit inactivated influenza vaccine. One entry per CDR3 protein results from TCRdb running MiXCR on the RT-PCR reads. The table shows hundreds of thousands of distinct CDR3 sequences, with less than 8% occurring only once. This specimen was PBMCs from blood, taken approximately 25 months after vaccination. Receptor source: a man aged 50-75 years who received an inactivated influenza vaccine.

This clonotype was observed many times. V usage is TRBV12-3 or TRBV12-4 and J usage is TRBJ2-7; 12 nucleotides line up with TRBD2. The CDR3 loop spans 15 amino acids. V lost 3 bases, J lost 6 bases, and 6 bases stayed unmatched. CDR3 loop: CASSLTSGSLGEQYF. The CDR3 DNA sequence: TGTGCCAGCAGTTTGACTAGCGGGAGTTTAGGCGAGCAGTACTTC.

This clonotype appeared a few times. The chain carries TRBV15 and TRBJ1-2; 7 bases fit TRBD1. The CDR3 contains 15 residues. Germline V gives CDR1 LNHNV, CDR2 YYDKDF (reference sequence). J gave up 4 bases and V 2 bases, and 7 bases lay outside the gene matches. Here the CDR3 reads CATSRKEGAIYGYTF. The CDR3 DNA reads TGTGCCACCAGCAGAAAGGAGGGGGCAATCTATGGCTACACCTTC.

There are many counts of this clonotype. V is TRBV7-2 and J is TRBJ2-7; 9 bases map to TRBD1. The V and J ends lost 1 base and 8 bases, in that order; junction bases with no gene match: 6. The germline CDR1 and CDR2 sequences are SGHTA and FQGNSA. This CDR3 region has 14 residues. Written as DNA, the CDR3 is TGTGCCAGCAGCTTAGACAGGGGGCGTTCTAAGCAGTACTTC. Encoded protein: CASSLDRGRSKQYF.

This clonotype was counted ten times or more. V gene TRBV27 combines with J gene TRBJ2-7; 9 bases match TRBD2. Germline V gives CDR1 MNHEY, CDR2 SMNVEV (reference sequence). The CDR3 sequence is 13 residues long. Trimming at V came to 2 bases and at J to 6 bases, leaving 2 bases not matched to a gene. The CDR3 reads CASSLSGRSEQYF. The CDR3 coding sequence is TGTGCCAGCAGTTTAAGCGGGAGGTCCGAGCAGTACTTC.

This clonotype was observed many times. V is TRBV20-1 and J is TRBJ2-7, with D perhaps TRBD1 or TRBD2 (5 bases each). CDR1 DFQATT and CDR2 SNEGSKA come from the germline V gene (reference sequence). The V and J ends lost 5 bases and 2 bases respectively, with 10 bases between them. The CDR3 consists of 12 residues. The CDR3 coding sequence is TGCAGTGCTGGGGACGGAACCTACGAGCAGTACTTC. It is translated as CSAGDGTYEQYF.

This chain links TRBV20-1 with TRBJ2-3, with D possibly TRBD2 on 6 matching bases. V shed 5 bases and J shed 1 base, with 13 bases lying between them. The CDR3 is 14 amino acids. Looked up from germline, CDR1 is DFQATT and CDR2 is SNEGSKA (reference sequence). The CDR3: CSARPGARTDTQYF. CDR3 sequence (DNA): TGCAGTGCTCGCCCGGGAGCACGCACAGATACGCAGTATTTT.

The chain carries TRBV5-1 and TRBJ2-5, with 8 bases identical to TRBD2. Unmatched junction bases numbered 12, after V lost 5 bases and J lost 6 bases. CDR1 and CDR2 from the germline V gene are SGHRS and YFSETQ. The CDR3 extends over 15 amino acids. Here the CDR3 DNA reads TGCGCCAGCAGTCCTGACGGGGGGGCCTGGAAGACCCAGTACTTC. Translated, it gives CASSPDGGAWKTQYF.

In its sample, this clonotype was seen a few times. This rearrangement joins TRBV6-2 or TRBV6-3 to TRBJ2-5, with TRBD2 matching 8 bases. V shed 5 bases, J shed 4 bases, and the junction held 18 bases outside the gene matches. The CDR3 loop spans 18 amino acids. CDR1 is MNHEY and CDR2 is SVGEGT in the germline V gene. CDR3 in DNA: TGTGCCAGCAGTCGTCGTCGGGAGGGCCTTATGTTTCGAGAGACCCAGTACTTC. This codes for CASSRRREGLMFRETQYF.

This clonotype came up a few times. Written as DNA, the CDR3 is TGTGCCAGCAGTGTTTTGAACAGGGGGCAAGAGACCCAGTACTTC. This sequence encodes CASSVLNRGQETQYF. The chain recombines TRBV2 with TRBJ2-5; 8 bases are shared with TRBD1. The CDR3 has 15 residues. Per germline, CDR1 SNHLY and CDR2 FYNNEI. V lost 4 bases and J lost 2; bases outside the gene matches: 6.

This clonotype was observed a single time. A much larger clone is a single base away; this may be a read error. The chain recombines TRBV9 with TRBJ2-3; D unclear. Germline V gives CDR1 SGDLS, CDR2 YYNGEE. The CDR3 loop spans 14 amino acids. CDR3 sequence: CAGSARANTDTQYF. CDR3 sequence (DNA): TGTGCCGGCAGCGCCCGAGCGAACACAGATACGCAGTATTTT. Together with reference TRBV9 and TRBJ2-3, the CDR3 gives the full variable domain: DSGVTQTPKHLITATGQRVTLRCSPRSGDLSVYWYQQSLDQGLQFLIQYYNGEERAKGNILERFSAQQFPDLHSELNLSSLELGDSALYFCAGSARANTDTQYFGPGTRLTVL.

The chain links TRBV20-1 to TRBJ2-1; tentatively, D is TRBD2 (6 bases). This CDR3 has 15 amino acids. V lost 0 bases and J lost 4, with 13 bases in between. CDR1 is DFQATT and CDR2 is SNEGSKA in the germline V gene (reference sequence). CDR3 sequence: CSARDARGAYNEQFF. DNA for the CDR3: TGCAGTGCTAGAGATGCGCGCGGGGCGTACAATGAGCAGTTCTTC.

This clonotype occurred a few times. The chain recombines TRBV20-1 with TRBJ1-1; D is unresolved. Trimming removed 6 bases at V and 3 bases at J, with 20 bases between. CDR3 length equals 15 residues. The germline V gene encodes CDR1 DFQATT and CDR2 SNEGSKA (reference sequence). CDR3 amino acids: CSAPAPTRRDTEAFF. CDR3 DNA: TGCAGTGCGCCCGCGCCGACCCGGCGGGACACTGAAGCTTTCTTT.

The V call is TRBV20-1, the J call TRBJ1-3; D is possibly TRBD1 (5 bases). The germline V gene has CDR1 DFQATT and CDR2 SNEGSKA (reference sequence). V was pared by 5 bases and J by 0 bases, with 11 bases between. The CDR3 spans 14 residues. Here the CDR3 DNA reads TGCAGTGCTGGGACTCGTGGCTCTGGAAACACCATATATTTT. Its protein is CSAGTRGSGNTIYF.

This clonotype was seen only a few times. This rearrangement joins TRBV2 to TRBJ2-1, with 12 nucleotides matching TRBD2. This CDR3 contains 18 residues. The junction had 3 bases not matched to a gene; V was cut back by 0 bases and J by 0 bases. Looked up from germline, CDR1 is SNHLY and CDR2 is FYNNEI. The CDR3 region is CASSEARTSGISYNEQFF. In DNA, the CDR3 is TGTGCCAGCAGTGAAGCACGGACTAGCGGGATCTCCTACAATGAGCAGTTCTTC.

Only a few counts were recorded for this clonotype. The chain employs TRBV6-2 or TRBV6-3 and TRBJ2-7; TRBD2 is a possible D gene (5 bases). Trimming stripped 6 bases from V and 3 bases from J, with 12 bases between. The CDR3 contains 13 residues. Germline V gene lookup returns CDR1 MNHEY and CDR2 SVGEGT. The CDR3 DNA reads as TGTGCCAGCAGCGGGGAGACATACTACGAGCAGTACTTC. Protein: CASSGETYYEQYF.

This clonotype was recorded a few times. This chain uses TRBV20-1 with TRBJ2-7; 12 bases agree with TRBD1. The V segment lost 8 bases and the J segment 6 bases; nucleotides outside the gene matches: 17. The CDR3 is 16 amino acids. Germline-derived CDR1 and CDR2 are DFQATT and SNEGSKA (reference sequence). CDR3 DNA sequence: TGCAGTTCAAAATTCCTTAAGCCGGGACAGGGGGCCGAGCAGTACTTC. Protein sequence: CSSKFLKPGQGAEQYF.

At least ten counts were recorded for this clonotype. The chain carries TRBV29-1 and TRBJ2-6; D might be TRBD1 (6 bases). CDR1 is SQVTM and CDR2 is ANQGSEA in the germline V gene. V lost 7 bases and J lost 0, with 13 bases in between. The CDR3 covers 15 residues. CDR3 loop: CSASTGRSGANVLTF. CDR3 nucleotide sequence: TGCAGCGCCTCTACAGGGCGCTCTGGGGCCAACGTCCTGACTTTC.

The rearrangement uses TRBV24-1 and TRBJ2-2, with TRBD2 matching 7 bases. The length of the CDR3 is 15 residues. V was pared by 5 bases and J by 1 base, with 3 bases of the junction left unmatched. Per the germline V gene, CDR1 is KGHDR and CDR2 is SFDVKD. The CDR3 DNA is TGTGCCACCAGTGCGGGGGGAGGGAACACCGGGGAGCTGTTTTTT. Its protein product is CATSAGGGNTGELFF.

This clonotype was seen a handful of times. V gene TRBV12-3 or TRBV12-4 combines with J gene TRBJ1-4, with D tentatively TRBD1 (6 bases). This CDR3 comprises 11 residues. V lost 6 bases and J lost 8, with 7 bases in between. In DNA, the CDR3 is TGTGCCAGCAGGGACAGAGAAAAACTGTTTTTT. It specifies CASRDREKLFF.

The chain carries TRBV7-3 and TRBJ2-7, with a possible D match to TRBD2 (5 bases). CDR3 length equals 14 residues. Trimming removed 4 bases at V and 6 bases at J, with 16 bases between. From germline, CDR1 is SGHTA and CDR2 FQGTGA. CDR3: CASSSKEGTIEQYF. CDR3 nucleotides: TGTGCCAGCAGCTCCAAAGAGGGAACGATCGAGCAGTACTTC.

This chain's CDR3 is CSATGTSKSIAKNIQYF. Here the CDR3 DNA reads TGCAGTGCTACCGGGACTAGTAAATCTATAGCCAAAAACATTCAGTACTTC. The chain has TRBV20-1 and TRBJ2-4; 8 bases are shared with TRBD2. V was pared by 4 bases and J by 0 bases, with 11 bases of the junction left unmatched. The CDR3 has 17 amino acids. The germline CDR1 and CDR2 sequences are DFQATT and SNEGSKA (reference sequence).